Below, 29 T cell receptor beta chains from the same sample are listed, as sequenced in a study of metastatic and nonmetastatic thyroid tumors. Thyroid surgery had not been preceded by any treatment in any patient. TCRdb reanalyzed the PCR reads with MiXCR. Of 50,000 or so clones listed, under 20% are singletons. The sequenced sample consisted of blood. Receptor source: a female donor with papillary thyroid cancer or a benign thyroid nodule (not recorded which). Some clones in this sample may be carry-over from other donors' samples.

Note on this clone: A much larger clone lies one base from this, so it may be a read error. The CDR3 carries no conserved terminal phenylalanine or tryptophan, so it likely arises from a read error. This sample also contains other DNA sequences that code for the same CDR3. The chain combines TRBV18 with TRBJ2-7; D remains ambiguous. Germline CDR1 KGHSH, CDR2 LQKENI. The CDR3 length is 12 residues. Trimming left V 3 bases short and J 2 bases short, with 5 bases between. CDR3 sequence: CASSPGAYEQYL. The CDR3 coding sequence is TGTGCCAGCTCACCGGGTGCCTACGAGCAGTACCTC.

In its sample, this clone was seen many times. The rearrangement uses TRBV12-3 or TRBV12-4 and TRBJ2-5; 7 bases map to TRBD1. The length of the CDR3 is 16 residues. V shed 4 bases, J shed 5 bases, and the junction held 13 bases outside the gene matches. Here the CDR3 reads CASSSLDRRIAETQYF. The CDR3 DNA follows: TGTGCCAGCAGTTCCCTGGACAGGAGGATAGCGGAGACCCAGTACTTC.

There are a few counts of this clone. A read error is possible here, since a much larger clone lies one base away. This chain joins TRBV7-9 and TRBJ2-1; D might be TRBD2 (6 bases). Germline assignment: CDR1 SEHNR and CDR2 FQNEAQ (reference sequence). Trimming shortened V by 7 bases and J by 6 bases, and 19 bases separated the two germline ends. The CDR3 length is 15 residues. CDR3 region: CASIPPEGWRNEQFF. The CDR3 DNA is TGTGCCAGCATCCCACCGGAGGGGTGGCGCAATGAGCAGTTCTTC.

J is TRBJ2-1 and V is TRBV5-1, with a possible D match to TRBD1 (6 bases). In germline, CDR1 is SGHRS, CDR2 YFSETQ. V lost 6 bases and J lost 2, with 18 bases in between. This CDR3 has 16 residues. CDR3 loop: CASIFAPGVPYNEQFF. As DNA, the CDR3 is TGCGCCAGCATCTTTGCCCCAGGGGTCCCCTACAATGAGCAGTTCTTC.

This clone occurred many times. CDR3 sequence reads: CASSLPPPHREQFF. CDR3 coding DNA: TGTGCCAGCAGTCTACCTCCTCCGCATCGTGAGCAGTTCTTC. The gene calls are TRBV12-3 or TRBV12-4 and TRBJ2-1; D ambiguous. Trimming took 5 bases from V and 9 from J, leaving 17 bases between them. The CDR3 length is 14 residues.

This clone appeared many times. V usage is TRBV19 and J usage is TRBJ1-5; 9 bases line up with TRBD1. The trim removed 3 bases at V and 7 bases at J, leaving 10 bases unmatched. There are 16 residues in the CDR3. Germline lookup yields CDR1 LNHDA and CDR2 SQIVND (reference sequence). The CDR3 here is CASSILPGQGQQPQHF. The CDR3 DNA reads TGTGCCAGTAGTATTCTCCCGGGACAGGGACAACAGCCCCAGCATTTT.

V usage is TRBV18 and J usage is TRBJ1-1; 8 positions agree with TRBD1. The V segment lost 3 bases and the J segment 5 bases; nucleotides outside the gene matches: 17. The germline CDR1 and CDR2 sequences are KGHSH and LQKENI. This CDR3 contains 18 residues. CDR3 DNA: TGTGCCAGCTCACCTTCGAGTACGGGACAGGTTGGGAGGACTGAAGCTTTCTTT. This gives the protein CASSPSSTGQVGRTEAFF. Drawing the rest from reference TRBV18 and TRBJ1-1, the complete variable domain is NAGVMQNPRHLVRRRGQEARLRCSPMKGHSHVYWYRQLPEEGLKFMVYLQKENIIDESGMPKERFSAEFPKEGPSILRIQQVVRGDSAAYFCASSPSSTGQVGRTEAFFGQGTRLTVV.

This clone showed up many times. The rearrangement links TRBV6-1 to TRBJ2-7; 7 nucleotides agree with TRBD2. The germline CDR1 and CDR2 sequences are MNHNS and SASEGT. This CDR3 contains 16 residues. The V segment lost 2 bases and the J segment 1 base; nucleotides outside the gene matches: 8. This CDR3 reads CASSESGVYSSYEQYF. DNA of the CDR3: TGTGCCAGCAGTGAAAGCGGGGTCTATAGTTCCTACGAGCAGTACTTC.

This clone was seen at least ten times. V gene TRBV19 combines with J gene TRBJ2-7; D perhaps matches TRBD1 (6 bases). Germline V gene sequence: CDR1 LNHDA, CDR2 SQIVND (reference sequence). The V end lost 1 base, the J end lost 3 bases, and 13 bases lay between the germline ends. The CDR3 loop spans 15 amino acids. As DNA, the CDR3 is TGTGCCAGTAGTATAGGACAGGCAAAAGTCTACGAGCAGTACTTC. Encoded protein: CASSIGQAKVYEQYF.

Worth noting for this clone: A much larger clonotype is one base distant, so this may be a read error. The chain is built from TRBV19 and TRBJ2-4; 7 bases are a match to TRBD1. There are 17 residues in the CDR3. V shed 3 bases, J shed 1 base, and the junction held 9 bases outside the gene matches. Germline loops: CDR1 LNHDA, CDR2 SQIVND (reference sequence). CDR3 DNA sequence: TGTGCCAGTAGTATGAACAGGGGCCGGGTGGCCAAAAACATTCAGTACTTC. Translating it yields CASSMNRGRVAKNIQYF.

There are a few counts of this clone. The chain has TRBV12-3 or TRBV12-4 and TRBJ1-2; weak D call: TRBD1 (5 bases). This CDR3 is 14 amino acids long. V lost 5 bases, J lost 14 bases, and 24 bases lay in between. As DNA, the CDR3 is TGTGCCAGCAGTCGAGCCCCCGTTACAGGCCCCTCTACCTTC. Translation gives CASSRAPVTGPSTF.

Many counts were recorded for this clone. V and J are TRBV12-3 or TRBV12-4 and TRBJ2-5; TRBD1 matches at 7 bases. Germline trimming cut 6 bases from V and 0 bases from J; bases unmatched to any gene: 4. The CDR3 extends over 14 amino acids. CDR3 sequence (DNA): TGTGCCAGCAGCTGGGGACAGCACCAAGAGACCCAGTACTTC. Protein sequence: CASSWGQHQETQYF.

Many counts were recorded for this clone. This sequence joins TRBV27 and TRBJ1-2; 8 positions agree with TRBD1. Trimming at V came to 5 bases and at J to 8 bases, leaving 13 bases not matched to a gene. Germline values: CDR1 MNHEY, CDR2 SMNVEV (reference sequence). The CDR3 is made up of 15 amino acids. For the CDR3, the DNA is TGTGCCAGCAGTCCAGTGGACAGGGCAGCCGAGGGCTACACCTTC. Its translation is CASSPVDRAAEGYTF.

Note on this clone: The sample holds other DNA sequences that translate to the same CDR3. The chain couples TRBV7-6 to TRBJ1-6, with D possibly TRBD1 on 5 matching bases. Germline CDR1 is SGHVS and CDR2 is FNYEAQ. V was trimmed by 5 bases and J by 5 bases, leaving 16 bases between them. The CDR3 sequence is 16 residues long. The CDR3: CASSHHAGHNNSPLHF. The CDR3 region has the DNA TGTGCCAGCAGCCATCACGCTGGACATAATAATTCACCCCTCCACTTT.

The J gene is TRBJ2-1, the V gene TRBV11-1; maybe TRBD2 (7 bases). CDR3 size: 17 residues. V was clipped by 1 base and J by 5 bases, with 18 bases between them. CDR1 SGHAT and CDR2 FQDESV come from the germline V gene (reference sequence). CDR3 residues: CASSLVGGGRANNEQFF. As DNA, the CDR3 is TGTGCCAGCAGCTTAGTAGGGGGGGGGAGAGCCAACAATGAGCAGTTCTTC.

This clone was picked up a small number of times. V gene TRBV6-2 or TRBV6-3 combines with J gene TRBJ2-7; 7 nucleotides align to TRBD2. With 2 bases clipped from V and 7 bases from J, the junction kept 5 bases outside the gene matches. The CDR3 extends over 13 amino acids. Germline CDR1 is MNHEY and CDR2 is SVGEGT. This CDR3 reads CASSYGGSIEQYF. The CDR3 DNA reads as TGTGCCAGCAGTTACGGCGGGAGTATAGAGCAGTACTTC.

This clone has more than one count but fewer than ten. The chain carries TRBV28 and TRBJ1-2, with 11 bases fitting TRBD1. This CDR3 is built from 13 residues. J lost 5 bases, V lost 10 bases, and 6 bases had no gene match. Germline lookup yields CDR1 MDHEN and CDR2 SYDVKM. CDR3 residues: CAIKGQGEYGYTF. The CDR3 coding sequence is TGTGCCATCAAGGGACAGGGGGAATATGGCTACACCTTC.

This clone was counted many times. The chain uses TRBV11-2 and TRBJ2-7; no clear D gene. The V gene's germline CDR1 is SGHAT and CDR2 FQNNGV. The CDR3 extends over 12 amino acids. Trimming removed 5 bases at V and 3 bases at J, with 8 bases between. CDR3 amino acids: CASSEALYEQYF. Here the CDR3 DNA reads TGTGCCAGCAGCGAGGCCCTCTACGAGCAGTACTTC.

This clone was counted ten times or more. CDR3 residues: CASSQGTVGNTIYF. In nucleotides, the CDR3 is TGTGCCAGCAGCCAAGGGACAGTCGGAAACACCATATATTTT. This chain connects TRBV3-1 to TRBJ1-3; D is perhaps TRBD1 (6 bases). Trimming stripped 1 base from V and 4 bases from J, with 8 bases between. The CDR3 spans 14 residues. Germline V CDR1 and CDR2: LGHDT, YNNKEL (reference sequence). The complete variable domain, with remaining parts taken from reference TRBV3-1 and TRBJ1-3, reads DTAVSQTPKYLVTQMGNDKSIKCEQNLGHDTMYWYKQDSKKFLKIMFSYNNKELIINETVPNRFSPKSPDKAHLNLHINSLELGDSAVYFCASSQGTVGNTIYFGEGSWLTVV.

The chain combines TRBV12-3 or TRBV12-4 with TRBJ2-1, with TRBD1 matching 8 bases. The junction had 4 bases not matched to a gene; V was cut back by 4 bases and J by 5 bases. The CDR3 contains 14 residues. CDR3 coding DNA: TGTGCCAGCAGTTCGAAGACAGGGGACAATGAGCAGTTCTTC. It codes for CASSSKTGDNEQFF.

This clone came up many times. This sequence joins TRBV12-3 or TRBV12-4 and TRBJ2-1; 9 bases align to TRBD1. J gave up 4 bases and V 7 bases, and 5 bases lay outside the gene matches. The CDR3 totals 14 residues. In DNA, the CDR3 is TGTGCCAGCAATACAGGGGGCCTGTACAATGAGCAGTTCTTC. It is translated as CASNTGGLYNEQFF.

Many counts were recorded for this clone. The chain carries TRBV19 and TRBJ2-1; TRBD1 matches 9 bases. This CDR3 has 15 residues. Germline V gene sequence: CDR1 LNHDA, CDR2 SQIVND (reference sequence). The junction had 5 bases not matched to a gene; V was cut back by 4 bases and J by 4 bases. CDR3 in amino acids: CASSTPGQGYNEQFF. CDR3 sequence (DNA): TGTGCCAGTAGTACTCCGGGACAGGGATACAATGAGCAGTTCTTC.

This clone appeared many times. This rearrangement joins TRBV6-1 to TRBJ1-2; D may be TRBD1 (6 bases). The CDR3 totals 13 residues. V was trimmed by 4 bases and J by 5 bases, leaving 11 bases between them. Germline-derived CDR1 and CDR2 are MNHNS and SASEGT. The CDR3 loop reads CASSGLGGYGYTF. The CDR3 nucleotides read TGTGCCAGCAGTGGATTAGGGGGTTATGGCTACACCTTC.

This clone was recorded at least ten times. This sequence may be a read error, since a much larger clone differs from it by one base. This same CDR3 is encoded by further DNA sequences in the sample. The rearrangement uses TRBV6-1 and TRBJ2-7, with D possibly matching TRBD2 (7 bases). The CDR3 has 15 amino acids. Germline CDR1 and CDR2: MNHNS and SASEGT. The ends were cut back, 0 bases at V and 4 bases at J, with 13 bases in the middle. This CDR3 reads CASSEAGKGGYEQYF. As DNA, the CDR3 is TGTGCCAGCAGTGAAGCGGGTAAGGGGGGGTACGAGCAGTACTTC.

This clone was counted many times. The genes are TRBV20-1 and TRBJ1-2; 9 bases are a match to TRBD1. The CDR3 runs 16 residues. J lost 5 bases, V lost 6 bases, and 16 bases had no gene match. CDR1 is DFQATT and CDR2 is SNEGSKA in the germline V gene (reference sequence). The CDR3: CSAEGYGQGSSYGYTF. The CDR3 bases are TGCAGTGCGGAGGGTTACGGACAGGGGAGTAGTTATGGCTACACCTTC.

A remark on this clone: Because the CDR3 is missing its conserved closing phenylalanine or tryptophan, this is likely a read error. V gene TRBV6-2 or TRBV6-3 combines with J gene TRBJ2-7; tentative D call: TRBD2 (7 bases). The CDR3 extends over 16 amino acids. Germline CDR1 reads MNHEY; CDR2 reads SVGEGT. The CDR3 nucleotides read TGCGCCAGCAGTTACCCACAAGGGGGGGGTGGCTACGAGCAGTACTTA. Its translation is CASSYPQGGGGYEQYL.

CDR3 sequence reads: CATSRLGIQETQYF. The CDR3 nucleotides are TGTGCCACCAGCAGATTGGGCATACAAGAGACCCAGTACTTC. This sequence joins TRBV15 and TRBJ2-5, with unresolved D. Trimming shortened V by 2 bases and J by 2 bases, and 9 bases separated the two germline ends. The CDR3 spans 14 residues. The germline CDR1 and CDR2 sequences are LNHNV and YYDKDF (reference sequence).

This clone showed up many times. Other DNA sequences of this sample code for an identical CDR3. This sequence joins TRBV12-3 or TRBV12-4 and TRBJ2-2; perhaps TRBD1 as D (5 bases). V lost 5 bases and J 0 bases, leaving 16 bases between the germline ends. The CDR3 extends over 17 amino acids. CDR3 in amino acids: CASSMITDTANTGELFF. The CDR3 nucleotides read TGTGCCAGCAGTATGATAACGGACACAGCGAACACCGGGGAGCTGTTTTTT.

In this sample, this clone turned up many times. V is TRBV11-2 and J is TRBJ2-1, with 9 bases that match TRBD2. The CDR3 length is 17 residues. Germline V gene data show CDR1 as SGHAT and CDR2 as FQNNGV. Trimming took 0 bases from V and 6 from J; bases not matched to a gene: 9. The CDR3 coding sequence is TGTGCCAGCAGCTTAGACCGGCTAGCGGGATCTCTCAATGAGCAGTTCTTC. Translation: CASSLDRLAGSLNEQFF.